This T cell receptor beta chain appears in the sequencing data of a study of identical twins. Whole-study findings and limits: These conclusions were based on statistical analysis (cross-sectional, not following the same donors).

The CDR3 has 11 residues. V was shortened by 4 bases and J by 7 bases, with 7 bases between the two germline ends. Germline V gene data show CDR1 as LGHDT and CDR2 as YNNKEL (reference sequence). The table lists this clonotype with a few counts. The antigen is undetermined. Unique molecular identifiers were in the cDNA, with template-switch universal primer binding. In TCRdb, the 5' RACE reads were re-called with MiXCR into one record per CDR3 protein. In the table there are 430,000 or so distinct CDR3 sequences, 20% to 30% of which are singletons. The data were also submitted as part of a second study, on T cells expressing NK-cell markers.

This receptor was taken from a woman aged 18 to 35 in good health. The chain recombines TRBV3-1 with TRBJ2-5, with D unclear. Sample: CD4+ T cells sorted from blood. CDR3 amino acids: CASSPSGTQYF. CDR3 nucleotide sequence: TGTGCCAGCAGCCCCTCCGGGACCCAGTACTTC.